Listed below are T cell receptor beta chains from one sample, sequenced in a study of long-term antiretroviral therapy in people with HIV. Sequencing used immunoSEQ multiplex PCR; TCRdb keeps in-frame clones, though not all of them. The sample includes around 35,000 clones, 90% to 97% of them seen just once. The material was unsorted PBMCs, obtained 6.5 to 6.6 years after starting antiretroviral therapy. These receptors originate from a man aged 25 to 45 with HIV. The CDR3 runs from the conserved cysteine through the conserved F or W.

v_call cdr3_aa
TRBV19 CAISTGEDGYTF
TRBV5-6 CASSNLAGGFTDTQYF
TRBV5-6 CASRPGTFGNTIYF
TRBV19 CASLSGRTNTGELFF
TRBV5-1 CASSLAPPSYEQYF
TRBV6-5 CASSYSRLYGYTF
TRBV25-1 CASSARDRGDSPLHF
TRBV15 CATSGNYDGRGYTF
TRBV7-2 CASSTGTRGLEQYF
TRBV5-4 CASSPLRTSGVYEQYF
TRBV19 CASTTGGNQPQHF
TRBV9 CASSHRTSGRADTQYF
TRBV29-1 CSVRLELGTEAFF
TRBV7-9 CASSAPLAGYTDTQYF
TRBV7-9 CASSLGVNEKLFF
TRBV6-5 CASSSTGNTEAFF
TRBV7-9 CATRQGENEQFF
TRBV7-3 CASSLNRGSSEQYF
TRBV6-5 CASSFAGQGEYEQYF
TRBV6-5 CASSPGQGNQPQHF
TRBV4-1 CASSGRYGYTF
TRBV30 CAWSQDNEQFF
TRBV5-5 CASSPTSGYNEQFF
TRBV27 CASSFGGDEQYF
TRBV5-5 CASSAGRSHSYEQYF
TRBV30 CAYDSYEQYF
TRBV6-5 CASGPKGAYEQYF
TRBV7-2 CASSFGLLNEQFF
TRBV19 CASSPKGGANQPQHF
TRBV11-2 CASSLEWRLPYEQYF
TRBV27 CASSLSLAVSYEQYF
TRBV7-2 CASSARDKRNSPLHF
TRBV2 CASNPLDRDQPQHF
TRBV19 CAIFTLTALTEAFF
TRBV4-1 CASSQDRSGQGGRGNEQFF
TRBV18 CASSPGIGGANTGELFF
TRBV19 CASSTVPGDTQYF